One and the same sample provided the 16 T cell receptor beta chains below, sequenced in a study of T-cell reconstitution after alpha-beta-depleted transplantation in children. For TCRbeta, the library was prepared with unique molecular identifiers. TCRdb re-called the PCR reads through MiXCR, storing one row per CDR3 protein. The table lists some 500,000 distinct CDR3 sequences, approximately 20% of them singletons. The sample here was PBMCs from the stem cell graft donor, taken from the stem cell graft. These receptors were obtained from a human donor who donated a stem cell graft to a child with acute lymphoblastic leukemia.

This rearrangement joins TRBV27 to TRBJ2-3; D gene ambiguous. The CDR3 has 12 residues. Per germline, CDR1 MNHEY and CDR2 SMNVEV (reference sequence). V was pared by 7 bases and J by 2 bases, with 7 bases between. CDR3 amino acids: CASIGFTDTQYF. The CDR3 coding sequence is TGTGCCAGCATCGGGTTCACAGATACGCAGTATTTT.

The chain has TRBV20-1 and TRBJ2-3; D gene unclear. Germline-derived CDR1 and CDR2 are DFQATT and SNEGSKA (reference sequence). V was pared by 6 bases and J by 4 bases, with 17 bases between. CDR3 length: 14 amino acids. The CDR3 loop is CSAPPPLGPDTQYF. CDR3 DNA sequence: TGCAGTGCCCCGCCCCCCCTTGGGCCAGATACGCAGTATTTT.

Ten or more counts support this clonotype. The chain's CDR3 is CANRRDRESPEQYF. For the CDR3, the DNA is TGTGCCAACCGGAGGGACAGGGAATCCCCCGAGCAGTACTTC. This sequence joins TRBV25-1 and TRBJ2-7; 9 positions agree with TRBD1. Unmatched junction bases numbered 13, after V lost 10 bases and J lost 6 bases. This CDR3 is built from 14 residues. CDR1 is MGHDK and CDR2 is SYGVNS in the germline V gene.

This clonotype was observed a few times. CDR3 bases: TGCAGTGCTAGAACGGACAGGGTATTCAACTATGGCTACACCTTC. Protein sequence: CSARTDRVFNYGYTF. V usage is TRBV20-1 and J usage is TRBJ1-2, with 8 positions matching TRBD1. The CDR3 has 15 residues. Trimming took 2 bases from V and 2 from J; bases not matched to a gene: 7. CDR1 is DFQATT, CDR2 SNEGSKA, per germline (reference sequence).

The rearrangement joins TRBV12-3 or TRBV12-4 to TRBJ2-1; TRBD1 matches 8 bases. V lost 6 bases, J lost 7 bases, and 8 bases stayed unmatched. The CDR3 consists of 14 residues. CDR3: CASRPWTGRNEQFF. CDR3 bases: TGTGCCAGCAGGCCCTGGACAGGGAGAAATGAGCAGTTCTTC.

This clonotype was found a few times. The chain has TRBV7-3 and TRBJ2-1; a possible D gene is TRBD2 (6 bases). Trimming cost V 2 bases and J 10 bases, with 18 bases left between them. Germline V lookup: CDR1 SGHTA, CDR2 FQGTGA. The CDR3 runs 15 residues. The CDR3 protein is CASSLYYAGPGEQFF. The CDR3 DNA is TGTGCCAGCAGCTTATATTACGCGGGGCCGGGGGAGCAGTTCTTC. Filled out from reference TRBV7-3 and TRBJ2-1, the complete variable domain reads GAGVSQTPSNKVTEKGKYVELRCDPISGHTALYWYRQSLGQGPEFLIYFQGTGAADDSGLPNDRFFAVRPEGSVSTLKIQRTERGDSAVYLCASSLYYAGPGEQFFGPGTRLTVL.

This clonotype was seen only a few times. The chain has TRBV24-1 and TRBJ2-7; a possible D gene is TRBD2 (6 bases). This CDR3 spans 15 amino acids. Germline V gene sequence: CDR1 KGHDR, CDR2 SFDVKD. The V end was cut by 4 bases, the J end by 6 bases, with 18 bases between. CDR3 sequence reads: CATSDPWRGLSEQYF. DNA for the CDR3: TGTGCCACCAGTGACCCTTGGAGGGGACTGAGCGAGCAGTACTTC.

This clonotype was counted a few times. The rearrangement joins TRBV20-1 to TRBJ2-7; 7 bases map to TRBD1. The CDR3 spans 15 residues. Germline CDR1 is DFQATT and CDR2 is SNEGSKA (reference sequence). J lost 6 bases, V lost 1 base, and 12 bases had no gene match. The CDR3 is CSARGGRGLYREQYF. CDR3 bases: TGCAGTGCTAGAGGGGGCAGGGGGTTGTATCGCGAGCAGTACTTC.

This clonotype has only a few counts. CDR3 amino acids: CSARELADDYNEQFF. In nucleotides, the CDR3 is TGCAGTGCTAGAGAATTAGCGGATGACTACAATGAGCAGTTCTTC. V usage is TRBV20-1 and J usage is TRBJ2-1; the D gene is possibly TRBD2 (6 bases). Germline lookup yields CDR1 DFQATT and CDR2 SNEGSKA (reference sequence). V gave up 0 bases and J gave up 3 bases, with 12 bases separating them. This CDR3 is 15 amino acids long.

This clonotype showed up just a few times. This chain uses TRBV20-1 with TRBJ2-7, with D tentatively TRBD1 (6 bases). V was shortened by 3 bases and J by 2 bases, with 14 bases between the two germline ends. The germline gives CDR1 DFQATT, CDR2 SNEGSKA (reference sequence). This CDR3 has 14 amino acids. CDR3 DNA: TGCAGTGCTAGGGGGACACTCAGAGCCTACGAGCAGTACTTC. Its translation: CSARGTLRAYEQYF.

In its sample, this clonotype was seen a few times. V usage is TRBV5-4 and J usage is TRBJ2-1; D gene ambiguous. The germline V and J ends were trimmed by 2 bases and 7 bases, with 13 bases remaining between them. From germline, CDR1 is SGHNT and CDR2 YYREEE (reference sequence). The CDR3 runs to 14 residues. The DNA for the CDR3 is TGTGCCAGCAGCTTCTGGTCCGACTGGAATGAGCAGTTCTTC. Amino acids: CASSFWSDWNEQFF.

This clonotype showed up just a few times. The V gene is TRBV20-1, the J gene TRBJ2-7; no reliable D call. V was shortened by 7 bases and J by 0 bases, with 10 bases between the two germline ends. The CDR3 totals 12 residues. The germline CDR1 and CDR2 sequences are DFQATT and SNEGSKA (reference sequence). CDR3 sequence reads: CSVPRSSYEQYF. In DNA form, the CDR3 reads TGCAGTGTCCCGAGGAGCTCCTACGAGCAGTACTTC.

The V call is TRBV20-1, the J call TRBJ2-1, with D maybe TRBD2 (5 bases). V was cut by 1 base and J by 0 bases, with 13 bases left in between. The germline CDR1 and CDR2 sequences are DFQATT and SNEGSKA (reference sequence). This CDR3 comprises 16 residues. The CDR3 region has the DNA TGCAGTGCTAGAGGGACCTGGGCGGGCTCCTACAATGAGCAGTTCTTC. Translation gives CSARGTWAGSYNEQFF.

V gene TRBV10-1 combines with J gene TRBJ2-7; no clear D gene. Germline V lookup: CDR1 WNHNN, CDR2 SYGVQD (reference sequence). The CDR3 length is 11 residues. The V gene lost 6 bases and the J gene lost 6 bases, with 9 bases spanning the gap. CDR3 DNA: TGCGCCAGCAGCCCCCGACGCGAGCAGTACTTC. Protein product: CASSPRREQYF.

The V gene is TRBV24-1, the J gene TRBJ2-1; 9 nucleotides line up with TRBD1. After removal of 9 bases from V and 8 bases from J, the junction contained 25 bases not matched to a gene. This CDR3 has 19 amino acids. Germline V gives CDR1 KGHDR, CDR2 SFDVKD. The CDR3 bases are TGTGCCACCGCCGGGACAGGGAACTCCGGGGGGTCTCTGGAGGATGAGCAGTTCTTC. Translated: CATAGTGNSGGSLEDEQFF.

This clonotype has just a few counts. The gene calls are TRBV10-3 and TRBJ2-1; TRBD2 aligns across 8 bases. J lost 8 bases, V lost 6 bases, and 6 bases had no gene match. This CDR3 is built from 13 residues. Germline V gene sequence: CDR1 ENHRY, CDR2 SYGVKD. The CDR3 sequence: CAIRSAGDDEQFF. The CDR3 DNA sequence: TGTGCCATCAGGTCAGCGGGAGACGATGAGCAGTTCTTC.